Each of the 18 T cell receptor beta chains below was sequenced from the same sample in a study of T-cell memory formation after mild COVID-19. TCRdb re-called the 5' RACE reads with MiXCR, one entry per CDR3 protein. The table records over 55,000 distinct CDR3 sequences, 9% to 15% of them present only once. Sequences were obtained from PBMCs or a T cell subset sorted from them (not recorded which). These receptors were taken from a young man who had mild COVID-19 (a few samples of this study predate the infection). Cell type and time point are not known.

The V and J genes are TRBV6-5 and TRBJ2-7; D is tentatively TRBD1 or TRBD2 (5 bases each). The germline V gene has CDR1 MNHEY and CDR2 SVGAGI. CDR3 length: 14 residues. Trimming pared 7 bases from V and 3 bases from J, leaving 16 bases between. Here the CDR3 DNA reads TGTGCCAGCAAATTCCGGGGCAGCCACTACGAGCAGTACTTC. As protein: CASKFRGSHYEQYF.

This clonotype was seen repeatedly, ten times or more. CDR3 DNA sequence: TGTGCCAGTAGTATCTTCGGGTCAGGGATCTATGGCTACACCTTC. Protein: CASSIFGSGIYGYTF. The V and J genes are TRBV19 and TRBJ1-2; a possible D gene is TRBD1 (5 bases). The CDR3 is 15 residues long. The V and J ends lost 3 bases and 4 bases respectively, with 15 bases between them. The germline V gene has CDR1 LNHDA and CDR2 SQIVND (reference sequence).

This clonotype was found a few times. The rearrangement uses TRBV6-5 and TRBJ2-2; TRBD1 aligns across 7 bases. Trimming cost V 5 bases and J 4 bases; bases outside gene matches: 10. The CDR3 runs 16 residues. Germline V lookup: CDR1 MNHEY, CDR2 SVGAGI. The CDR3 DNA sequence: TGTGCCAGCAGTAGTCGGGACAGCCTTATCACCGGGGAGCTGTTTTTT. The encoded protein is CASSSRDSLITGELFF.

The V gene is TRBV2, the J gene TRBJ2-3; D gene ambiguous. The germline gives CDR1 SNHLY, CDR2 FYNNEI. The CDR3 is made up of 12 amino acids. V lost 4 bases, J lost 6 bases, and 8 bases lay in between. CDR3 nucleotide sequence: TGTGCCAGCAGTGCCCTCGTTGATACGCAGTATTTT. Amino acids: CASSALVDTQYF.

Only a few counts were recorded for this clonotype. J is TRBJ2-5 and V is TRBV5-1, with D perhaps assigned TRBD1 or TRBD2 (5 bases each). Germline V gene sequence: CDR1 SGHRS, CDR2 YFSETQ. The CDR3 consists of 13 residues. V lost 4 bases, J lost 2 bases, and 9 bases lay in between. The CDR3 DNA sequence: TGCGCCAGCAGCCGGGACGGACAAGAGACCCAGTACTTC. It encodes CASSRDGQETQYF.

This clonotype was observed a few times. The rearrangement uses TRBV6-5 and TRBJ1-3, with D possibly matching TRBD1 (5 bases). Germline-derived CDR1 and CDR2 are MNHEY and SVGAGI. V was pared by 7 bases and J by 1 base, with 17 bases between. This CDR3 is built from 16 residues. The CDR3 coding sequence is TGTGCCAGCACACGATCACCCGGGACTTCTGGAAACACCATATATTTT. It specifies CASTRSPGTSGNTIYF.

This clonotype has ten or more counts. This chain links TRBV6-5 with TRBJ1-5; 11 positions agree with TRBD1. J was trimmed by 5 bases and V by 5 bases; bases with no gene match: 11. Germline CDR1 MNHEY, CDR2 SVGAGI. There are 17 residues in the CDR3. This chain's CDR3 is CASSRISGTGGDQPQHF. Written as DNA, the CDR3 is TGTGCCAGCAGTCGAATATCCGGGACAGGGGGGGATCAGCCCCAGCATTTT.

The chain uses TRBV5-1 and TRBJ2-2, with TRBD2 matching over 12 bases. Germline V gives CDR1 SGHRS, CDR2 YFSETQ. The J segment lost 7 bases and the V segment lost 4 bases, leaving 11 bases of the junction unmatched. This CDR3 comprises 17 residues. CDR3 loop: CASSGSSGGATIGELFF. The CDR3 nucleotides are TGCGCCAGCAGCGGATCTAGCGGGGGGGCCACAATCGGGGAGCTGTTTTTT.

This chain connects TRBV25-1 to TRBJ1-1; D gene ambiguous. The germline V gene has CDR1 MGHDK and CDR2 SYGVNS. Deletions cut 7 bases from V and 11 bases from J, with 17 bases between. This CDR3 has 12 residues. The CDR3 DNA follows: TGTGCCAGCACCTCAGACACTCTCGAGGCTTTCTTT. Translation gives CASTSDTLEAFF. The whole variable domain, remainder taken from reference TRBV25-1 and TRBJ1-1, is EADIYQTPRYLVIGTGKKITLECSQTMGHDKMYWYQQDPGMELHLIHYSYGVNSTEKGDLSSESTVSRIRTEHFPLTLESARPSHTSQYLCASTSDTLEAFFGQGTRLTVV.

This clonotype was observed a handful of times. The rearrangement uses TRBV20-1 and TRBJ1-6; D gene uncertain. Trimming took off 6 bases at V and 12 bases at J, with 21 bases between the two ends. CDR3 length: 14 residues. Germline V gene data show CDR1 as DFQATT and CDR2 as SNEGSKA (reference sequence). The CDR3 spells CSAMDLGPLGPLHF. CDR3 coding DNA: TGCAGTGCGATGGACCTCGGGCCGTTGGGACCCCTCCACTTT.

In its sample, this clonotype was seen once. The rearrangement links TRBV4-2 to TRBJ2-1; TRBD2 matches at 7 bases. The CDR3 is 14 residues long. Losses at the gene ends were 0 bases for V and 6 bases for J; bases not matched to a gene: 2. Germline CDR1 LGHNA, CDR2 YNFKEQ. The CDR3 coding sequence is TGTGCCAGCAGCCAAGATACGGGGGGCAATGAGCAGTTCTTC. Translating gives CASSQDTGGNEQFF.

In its sample, this clonotype was seen a few times. The chain joins TRBV15 to TRBJ2-2; D possibly uses TRBD1 or TRBD2 (5 bases each). Germline V lookup: CDR1 LNHNV, CDR2 YYDKDF (reference sequence). With 0 bases removed from V and 10 bases from J, the gap between germline ends came to 6 bases. CDR3 length: 12 residues. CDR3 DNA: TGTGCCACCAGCAGAGAGGGGACGGAGCTGTTTTTT. Amino acids: CATSREGTELFF. Complete variable domain (other parts from reference TRBV15 and TRBJ2-2): DAMVIQNPRYQVTQFGKPVTLSCSQTLNHNVMYWYQQKSSQAPKLLFHYYDKDFNNEADTPDNFQSRRPNTSFCFLDIRSPGLGDTAMYLCATSREGTELFFGEGSRLTVL.

The chain carries TRBV6-2 or TRBV6-3 and TRBJ1-1; D not certain. Trimming removed 2 bases from V and 1 base from J, with 8 bases in between. CDR1 and CDR2 (germline): MNHEY, SVGEGT. This CDR3 spans 14 amino acids. Here the CDR3 reads CASSYPPGNTEAFF. In DNA form, the CDR3 reads TGTGCCAGCAGTTACCCCCCTGGGAACACTGAAGCTTTCTTT.

The chain recombines TRBV7-2 with TRBJ1-5, with D hard to call. The CDR3 has 14 residues. Trimming removed 1 base from V and 6 bases from J, with 10 bases in between. Germline CDR1 SGHTA, CDR2 FQGNSA. Here the CDR3 DNA reads TGTGCCAGCAGCTTAGGCCCCAAGGGTCAGCCCCAGCATTTT. Protein product: CASSLGPKGQPQHF.

The CDR3 region has the DNA TGTGCCAGCAGTTACTCGATCGGGGGTAGCTATGGCTACACCTTC. It specifies CASSYSIGGSYGYTF. The rearrangement links TRBV6-5 to TRBJ1-2, with D possibly matching TRBD1 (5 bases). This CDR3 is built from 15 residues. The germline V gene has CDR1 MNHEY and CDR2 SVGAGI. The V end was cut by 0 bases, the J end by 4 bases, with 12 bases between.

This clonotype was seen more than once but under ten times. The chain links TRBV7-9 to TRBJ1-2, with 7 positions matching TRBD1. The V and J ends lost 3 bases and 4 bases, in that order; junction bases with no gene match: 2. The CDR3 extends over 13 amino acids. The germline V gene has CDR1 SEHNR and CDR2 FQNEAQ (reference sequence). The CDR3 is CASSLTGTYGYTF. CDR3 nucleotide sequence: TGTGCCAGCAGCTTGACAGGGACCTATGGCTACACCTTC. Full variable domain (missing parts from reference TRBV7-9 and TRBJ1-2): DTGVSQNPRHKITKRGQNVTFRCDPISEHNRLYWYRQTLGQGPEFLTYFQNEAQLEKSRLLSDRFSAERPKGSFSTLEIQRTEQGDSAMYLCASSLTGTYGYTFGSGTRLTVV.

The sample holds many counts of this clonotype. The V call is TRBV5-1, the J call TRBJ2-2; TRBD2 is a possible D gene (6 bases). Trimming left V 4 bases short and J 6 bases short, with 10 bases between. Germline-derived CDR1 and CDR2 are SGHRS and YFSETQ. The CDR3 runs 13 residues. The DNA of the CDR3 is TGCGCCAGCAGCGCTAAGCGGGCCGGGGAGCTGTTTTTT. As protein: CASSAKRAGELFF.

In this sample, this clonotype turned up many times. This rearrangement joins TRBV24-1 to TRBJ2-1; D gene uncertain. Germline V lookup: CDR1 KGHDR, CDR2 SFDVKD. The CDR3 totals 11 residues. Trimming took 5 bases from V and 6 from J, leaving 4 bases between them. The CDR3 nucleotides read TGTGCCACCAGTGCAGGCAATGAGCAGTTCTTC. It specifies CATSAGNEQFF.